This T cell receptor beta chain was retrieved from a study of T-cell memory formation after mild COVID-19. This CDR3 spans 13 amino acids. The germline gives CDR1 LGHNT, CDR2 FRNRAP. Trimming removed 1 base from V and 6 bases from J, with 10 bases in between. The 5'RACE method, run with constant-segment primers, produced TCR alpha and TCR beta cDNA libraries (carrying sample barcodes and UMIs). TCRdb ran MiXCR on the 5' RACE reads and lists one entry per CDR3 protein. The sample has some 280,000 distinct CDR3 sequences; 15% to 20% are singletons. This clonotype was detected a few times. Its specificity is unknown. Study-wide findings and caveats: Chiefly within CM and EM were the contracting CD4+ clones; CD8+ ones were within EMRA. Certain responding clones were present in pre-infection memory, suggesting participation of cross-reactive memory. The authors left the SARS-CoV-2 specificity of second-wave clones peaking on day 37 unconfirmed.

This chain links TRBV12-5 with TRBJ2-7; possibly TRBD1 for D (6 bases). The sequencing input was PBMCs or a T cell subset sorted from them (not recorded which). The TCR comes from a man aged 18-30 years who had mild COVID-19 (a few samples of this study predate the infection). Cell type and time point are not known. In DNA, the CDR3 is TGTGCTAGTGGTTTGGAACAGGGATCCGAGCAGTACTTC. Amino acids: CASGLEQGSEQYF.